The clone carrying this T cell receptor (beta chain) appeared a few times. These data come from a study of early T cells in non-severe SARS-CoV-2 infection. This CDR3 region has 14 residues. V lost 5 bases and J 3 bases, leaving 11 bases between the germline ends. Germline CDR1 and CDR2: LGHDT and YNNKEL (reference sequence). Each CDR3 protein is one row after TCRdb ran MiXCR on the 5' RACE reads. The profile shows about 60,000 distinct CDR3 sequences, 12% of them singletons. The J gene is TRBJ2-1, the V gene TRBV3-1; D remains unclear. Material for sequencing was whole blood. This TCR derives from an adult who was a healthcare worker with PCR-confirmed SARS-CoV-2 infection or an uninfected control (not recorded which). CDR3 residues: CASSSPPGYNEQFF. DNA of the CDR3: TGTGCCAGCAGCTCCCCCCCAGGCTACAATGAGCAGTTCTTC.